These 17 T cell receptor beta chains came from one sample sequenced in a study of tumor-infiltrating lymphocytes in primary liver carcinoma. For blood RNA, unsorted whole blood served as the source, and germline DNA was extracted too. A constant-region primer served to make TCR beta cDNA from around 500 ng total RNA. Three nested multiplex PCR rounds, a slightly modified ARM-PCR method, built the TCR beta libraries. PCR rounds one and two used TRBV1-TRBV30 forward primers with a C-beta reverse primer for approximately 10 cycles each. TCRdb re-called the multiplex PCR reads with MiXCR, one entry per CDR3 protein. Of about 320,000 distinct CDR3 sequences in the sample, around three fifths were seen once. Sequenced sample: peripheral blood. The receptor source for this set is a woman younger than 45 with primary liver carcinoma and hepatitis B virus infection.

As for this clonotype: With a much larger clone just one base away, this may be a read error. The chain joins TRBV4-3 to TRBJ2-7; unclear D gene. V lost 1 base and J lost 4, with 8 bases in between. The germline gives CDR1 LGHNA, CDR2 YSLEER. The CDR3 totals 13 residues. The CDR3, as DNA: TGCGCCAGCAGCCAAGCAACAGATTACGAGCAGTACTTC. Encoded protein: CASSQATDYEQYF.

This clonotype was seen at least ten times. The chain links TRBV4-3 to TRBJ2-1; 11 positions match TRBD2. From germline, CDR1 is LGHNA and CDR2 YSLEER. Trimming cost V 2 bases and J 5 bases; bases outside gene matches: 8. There are 17 residues in the CDR3. DNA for the CDR3: TGCGCCAGCAGCCAAACAGCCGGGACTAGCGGCCACAATGAGCAGTTCTTC. Translated, it gives CASSQTAGTSGHNEQFF.

V is TRBV6-1 and J is TRBJ2-7, with 7 bases that match TRBD2. From germline, CDR1 is MNHNS and CDR2 SASEGT. V shed 5 bases and J 2 bases; nucleotides not matched to a gene: 12. CDR3 size: 16 residues. As DNA, the CDR3 is TGTGCCAGCAGTCATACGTGGGGGAGGGCAACCTACGAGCAGTACTTC. Amino acid sequence: CASSHTWGRATYEQYF.

This clonotype has more than one count but fewer than ten. This chain uses TRBV11-3 with TRBJ2-7, with no clear D. Germline CDR1 reads SGHNT; CDR2 reads YENEEA. This CDR3 is built from 15 residues. With 3 bases removed from V and 5 bases from J, the gap between germline ends came to 17 bases. CDR3 loop: CASSLRLAAPHEQYF. In DNA form, the CDR3 reads TGTGCCAGCAGCTTGAGACTTGCGGCCCCCCACGAGCAGTACTTC.

About this clonotype: This may be a read error, as it is one base from a much larger clone. This chain joins TRBV6-5 and TRBJ2-7, with 8 nucleotides matching TRBD1. From germline, CDR1 is MNHEY and CDR2 SVGAGI. The CDR3 is 15 amino acids. The CDR3 DNA sequence: TGTGCCAGCAGCCGGGGACAGGCGCTAACCTACGAGCGGTACTTC. Its translation: CASSRGQALTYERYF.

The J gene is TRBJ2-7, the V gene TRBV28, with no clear D. The CDR3 is made up of 11 amino acids. Trimming took 7 bases from V and 5 from J, leaving 9 bases between them. CDR1 and CDR2 (germline): MDHEN, SYDVKM. Written as DNA, the CDR3 is TGTGCCAGCAAGTCGGGCCACGAGCAGTACTTC. It specifies CASKSGHEQYF.

This chain joins TRBV5-1 and TRBJ2-5; D gene ambiguous. This CDR3 has 14 residues. The germline V gene has CDR1 SGHRS and CDR2 YFSETQ. The V and J ends lost 0 bases and 5 bases respectively, with 11 bases between them. CDR3 protein: CASSLDPRRETQYF. CDR3 nucleotides: TGCGCCAGCAGCTTGGATCCCAGACGGGAGACCCAGTACTTC.

As to this clonotype: Being one base from a much bigger clone, this may be a read error. This chain uses TRBV29-1 with TRBJ2-1; 9 nucleotides match TRBD2. The trim removed 3 bases at V and 7 bases at J, leaving 7 bases unmatched. This CDR3 has 14 amino acids. The germline CDR1 and CDR2 sequences are SQVTM and ANQGSEA. The CDR3 DNA follows: TGCAGCGTTGATTGTAGCGGGAGCAGGAATGAGCAGTTCTTC. Its translation is CSVDCSGSRNEQFF.

About this clonotype: An end of the junction differs from the germline gene, which may be a read error. V is TRBV6-5 and J is TRBJ1-2; no clear D. Germline loops: CDR1 MNHEY, CDR2 SVGAGI. The CDR3 extends over 16 amino acids. CDR3 nucleotides: TGTGCCAGCAGCTTTCACCGGGGAAGCTCCTACTATGACTACACCTTC. Protein sequence: CASSFHRGSSYYDYTF.

This chain links TRBV5-6 with TRBJ2-1; D is possibly TRBD1 (5 bases). CDR3 length equals 14 residues. The germline V gene encodes CDR1 SGHDT and CDR2 YYEEEE. The V gene lost 4 bases and the J gene lost 6 bases, with 14 bases spanning the gap. CDR3 protein: CASSTRQIVNEQFF. The CDR3 DNA sequence: TGTGCCAGCAGCACCCGACAGATAGTCAATGAGCAGTTCTTC.

The table lists this clonotype with a count of one. J is TRBJ2-3 and V is TRBV11-2; weak D call: TRBD1 (5 bases). Trimming took off 7 bases at V and 3 bases at J, with 20 bases between the two ends. The length of the CDR3 is 16 residues. Per the germline V gene, CDR1 is SGHAT and CDR2 is FQNNGV. The chain's CDR3 is CASTDTVGLRTDTQYF. The CDR3 DNA reads as TGTGCCAGCACTGACACAGTGGGGCTTAGGACAGATACGCAGTATTTT.

In regard to this clonotype: The junction and the germline gene differ at one end; a read error may be behind it. V usage is TRBV11-2 and J usage is TRBJ2-4; D gene unclear. The CDR3 is made up of 17 amino acids. Germline CDR1 SGHAT, CDR2 FQNNGV. CDR3: CVSSLDGNGLAKNIQYF. CDR3 DNA sequence: TGTGTCAGCAGCTTAGATGGGAATGGCTTGGCCAAAAACATTCAGTACTTC.

The chain recombines TRBV2 with TRBJ1-6; 10 bases are shared with TRBD1. The CDR3 loop spans 14 amino acids. Germline V gives CDR1 SNHLY, CDR2 FYNNEI. With V trimmed by 8 bases and J by 14 bases, 12 bases remained unmatched. The CDR3 DNA follows: TGTGCCAGCGGAAGGACAGGGGGAGCCCCCACCCTCCACTTT. Translating it yields CASGRTGGAPTLHF.

The rearrangement uses TRBV12-3 or TRBV12-4 and TRBJ2-7; 12 bases agree with TRBD2. There are 18 residues in the CDR3. V gave up 9 bases and J gave up 4 bases; unmatched junction bases: 19. This chain's CDR3 is CARSRDLRLAGEMYEQYF. CDR3 DNA: TGTGCCAGGAGTCGCGACCTGAGACTAGCGGGAGAAATGTACGAGCAGTACTTC.

A few counts support this clonotype. The rearrangement uses TRBV10-2 and TRBJ1-2; maybe TRBD1 (5 bases). The V end lost 4 bases, the J end lost 4 bases, and 7 bases lay between the germline ends. Per the germline V gene, CDR1 is WSHSY and CDR2 is SAAADI. The CDR3 contains 12 residues. CDR3 in DNA: TGCGCCAGCAGTGGGGACCTCTATGGCTACACCTTC. This encodes CASSGDLYGYTF.

As regards this clonotype: Since a much larger clone is just one base distant, this may be a read error. The rearrangement links TRBV12-3 or TRBV12-4 to TRBJ2-1, with 9 bases fitting TRBD1. CDR3 size: 15 residues. The ends lost 5 bases at V and 6 bases at J; junction bases unmatched: 8. The CDR3 bases are TGTGCCAGCAGTCCCCCGGGACAGGGTGTCAATGAGCAGTTCTTC. Translation gives CASSPPGQGVNEQFF.

This clonotype came up many times. The gene calls are TRBV13 and TRBJ2-2; D is undetermined. Trimming cost V 5 bases and J 3 bases, with 4 bases left between them. Germline CDR1 reads PRHDT; CDR2 reads FYEKMQ (reference sequence). The CDR3 is 12 residues long. The CDR3 nucleotides read TGTGCCAGCAGCGTATACACCGGGGAGCTGTTTTTT. Translation: CASSVYTGELFF.